The entry below gives a single TCR beta chain sequence along with its context. Its antigen is unknown. This specimen belongs to a study of identifying expanded T cells in peripheral blood. The CDR3 runs to 13 residues. V dropped 1 base and J dropped 5 bases, with 9 bases sitting between them. Germline lookup yields CDR1 SGHTA and CDR2 FQGNSA. Collection occurred without any documented infections or immune events in donors. The data were produced by immunoSEQ multiplex PCR, yet TCRdb's version contains in-frame clones alone and is incomplete. The table lists some 120,000 clones, more than 80% of them singletons. Broader study findings: Approximately two-week clone count variance significantly increased as total template count grew.

The sample comprised blood. The chain carries TRBV7-2 and TRBJ2-7; perhaps TRBD1 as D (5 bases). The TCR originated in a person between 18 and 75 years old in good health. The CDR3 loop reads CASSLGRADEQYF. Here the CDR3 DNA reads TGTGCCAGCAGCTTAGGCAGGGCGGACGAGCAGTACTTC.